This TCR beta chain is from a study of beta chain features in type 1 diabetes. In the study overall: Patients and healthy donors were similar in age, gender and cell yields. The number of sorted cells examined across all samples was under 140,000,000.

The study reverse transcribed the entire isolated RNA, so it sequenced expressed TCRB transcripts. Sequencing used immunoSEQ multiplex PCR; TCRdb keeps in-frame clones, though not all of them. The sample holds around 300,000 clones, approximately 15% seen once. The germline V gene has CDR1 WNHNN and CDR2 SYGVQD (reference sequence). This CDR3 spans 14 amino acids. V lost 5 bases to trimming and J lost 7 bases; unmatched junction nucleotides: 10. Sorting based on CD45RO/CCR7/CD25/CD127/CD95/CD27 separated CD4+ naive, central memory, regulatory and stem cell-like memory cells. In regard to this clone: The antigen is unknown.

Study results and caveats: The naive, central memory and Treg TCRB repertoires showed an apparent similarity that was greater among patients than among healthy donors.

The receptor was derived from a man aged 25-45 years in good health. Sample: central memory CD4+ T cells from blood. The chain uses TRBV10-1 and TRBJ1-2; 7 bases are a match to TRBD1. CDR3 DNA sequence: TGCGCCAGCAGTTCCCATGACAGGGATGGTGGCTACACCTTC. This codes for CASSSHDRDGGYTF.